The 17 T cell receptor beta chains below all came from one sample that was sequenced in a study of beta chain features in type 1 diabetes. Study-level points and caveats: People with Type 1 diabetes carried modestly yet significantly shorter TCRB CDR3s in all four CD4+ subsets.

Their target antigens are unknown. Every isolated RNA sample was fully reverse transcribed, so sequencing captured expressed TCRB transcripts. Profiled with immunoSEQ multiplex PCR; TCRdb holds only in-frame clones, not every one. The sample shows roughly 150,000 clones, about 7.9% of them seen only once. Sequencing was done on a sample of central memory CD4+ T cells from blood. All receptors come from a man in his late teens or twenties with type 1 diabetes.

This clone was recorded a few times. The chain carries TRBV7-2 and TRBJ2-3, with 11 bases aligning to TRBD2. The V gene's germline CDR1 is SGHTA and CDR2 FQGNSA. Unmatched junction bases numbered 8, after V lost 6 bases and J lost 3 bases. This CDR3 spans 16 amino acids. As DNA, the CDR3 is TGTGCCAGCAGATTTACTAGCGGGAGTATGACAGATACGCAGTATTTT. This gives the protein CASRFTSGSMTDTQYF. Looking up the rest from reference TRBV7-2 and TRBJ2-3 gives the full variable domain: GAGVSQSPSNKVTEKGKDVELRCDPISGHTALYWYRQSLGQGLEFLIYFQGNSAPDKSGLPSDRFSAERTGGSVSTLTIQRTQQEDSAVYLCASRFTSGSMTDTQYFGPGTRLTVL.

V usage is TRBV1 and J usage is TRBJ2-5; the table names TRBD2, a call not compared with the DNA. TRBV1 is a listed pseudogene. The CDR3 covers 16 residues. CDR3 bases: TGCACCAGCAGCCAACCTCCTACTAGCGCCCAAGAGACCCAGTACTTC. Residues: CTSSQPPTSAQETQYF.

This clone was counted only a few times. The J gene is TRBJ2-2, the V gene TRBV5-4; 8 bases align to TRBD2. Germline V gene lookup returns CDR1 SGHNT and CDR2 YYREEE (reference sequence). With 4 bases clipped from V and 9 bases from J, the junction kept 17 bases outside the gene matches. This CDR3 comprises 17 residues. The CDR3 sequence is CASSEPRLAREGRELFF. The CDR3 nucleotides are TGTGCCAGCAGCGAGCCGCGACTAGCTCGGGAGGGGCGGGAGCTGTTTTTT.

This clone was seen a handful of times. This chain connects TRBV2 to TRBJ1-6; a possible D gene is TRBD1 (5 bases). From germline, CDR1 is SNHLY and CDR2 FYNNEI. The CDR3 loop spans 13 amino acids. The V end was cut by 7 bases, the J end by 10 bases, with 14 bases between. CDR3 protein: CASKGEGRSPLHF. CDR3 bases: TGTGCCAGCAAAGGGGAAGGGCGGTCACCCCTCCACTTT.

The sample holds a few counts of this clone. The rearrangement links TRBV19 to TRBJ1-5, with D perhaps TRBD1 (5 bases). Trimming removed 4 bases from V and 5 bases from J, with 6 bases in between. Germline lookup yields CDR1 LNHDA and CDR2 SQIVND (reference sequence). The CDR3 has 12 amino acids. CDR3 region: CASSKGHQPQHF. CDR3 sequence (DNA): TGTGCCAGTAGTAAGGGGCATCAGCCCCAGCATTTT.

This clone was observed a handful of times. The V and J genes are TRBV6-6 and TRBJ2-7, with D possibly TRBD2 on 5 matching bases. V dropped 2 bases and J dropped 0 bases, with 8 bases sitting between them. The CDR3 is 14 residues long. The germline V gene has CDR1 MNHNY and CDR2 SVGAGI (reference sequence). CDR3 nucleotide sequence: TGTGCCAGCAGTTACGCGGGCAACTCCTACGAGCAGTACTTC. It yields the protein CASSYAGNSYEQYF.

This clone was detected a few times. The chain recombines TRBV6-1 with TRBJ2-2; 7 bases agree with TRBD1. Germline V gene lookup returns CDR1 MNHNS and CDR2 SASEGT. The CDR3 sequence is 14 residues long. The trim removed 10 bases at V and 0 bases at J, leaving 5 bases unmatched. This CDR3 reads CATRQGSNTGELFF. For the CDR3, the DNA is TGTGCCACGAGACAGGGCTCGAACACCGGGGAGCTGTTTTTT.

This clone was found a few times. The V call is TRBV7-9, the J call TRBJ2-7; a weak D match, TRBD2 (5 bases). Germline CDR1 and CDR2: SEHNR and FQNEAQ (reference sequence). Deletions cut 3 bases from V and 3 bases from J, with 9 bases between. The CDR3 is made up of 13 amino acids. The CDR3 bases are TGTGCCAGCAGCTTTTCCGGGGTCTACGAGCAGTACTTC. Protein: CASSFSGVYEQYF.

The gene calls are TRBV5-8 and TRBJ2-2, with a possible D match to TRBD1 (6 bases). V lost 0 bases and J 6 bases, leaving 18 bases between the germline ends. The germline CDR1 and CDR2 sequences are SGHTS and YDEGEE. The CDR3 is 17 residues long. CDR3 amino acids: CASSLAQGGWYSGELFF. Written as DNA, the CDR3 is TGTGCCAGCAGCTTGGCCCAAGGGGGATGGTATTCCGGGGAGCTGTTTTTT. Full variable domain (missing parts from reference TRBV5-8 and TRBJ2-2): EAGVTQSPTHLIKTRGQQATLRCSPISGHTSVYWYQQALGLGLQFLLWYDEGEERNRGNFPPRFSGRQFPNYSSELNVNALELEDSALYLCASSLAQGGWYSGELFFGEGSRLTVL.

Only a few counts were recorded for this clone. V usage is TRBV30 and J usage is TRBJ1-5, with D perhaps TRBD1 (6 bases). The CDR3 sequence is 13 residues long. V dropped 3 bases and J dropped 5 bases, with 11 bases sitting between them. Germline V gene lookup returns CDR1 GTSNPN and CDR2 SVGIG (reference sequence). DNA of the CDR3: TGTGCCTGGAGCACACAGGGTTATCAGCCCCAGCATTTT. It specifies CAWSTQGYQPQHF.

V and J are TRBV19 and TRBJ1-5, with 11 bases fitting TRBD1. Germline loops: CDR1 LNHDA, CDR2 SQIVND (reference sequence). The CDR3 totals 17 residues. J gave up 5 bases and V 4 bases, and 10 bases lay outside the gene matches. The CDR3 reads CASSNLGQGAADQPQHF. The CDR3, as DNA: TGTGCCAGTAGTAATCTAGGACAGGGGGCTGCGGATCAGCCCCAGCATTTT.

This clone was observed a handful of times. The V gene is TRBV5-1, the J gene TRBJ2-7, with a tentative D call TRBD2 (6 bases). The V end lost 4 bases, the J end lost 4 bases, and 24 bases lay between the germline ends. This CDR3 is 17 amino acids long. Looked up from germline, CDR1 is SGHRS and CDR2 is YFSETQ. CDR3 DNA: TGCGCCAGCAGCCCCCTGTCCGGGGGATCGGGACGATACGAGCAGTACTTC. Its protein is CASSPLSGGSGRYEQYF.

Many counts were recorded for this clone. In DNA, the CDR3 is TGTGCCAGCAGCCATGGAGCCAGGGGTGAGCAGTTCTTC. It codes for CASSHGARGEQFF. J is TRBJ2-1 and V is TRBV14, with TRBD1 as a possible D gene (6 bases). Germline assignment: CDR1 SGHDN and CDR2 FVKESK. With 3 bases removed from V and 9 bases from J, the gap between germline ends came to 12 bases. This CDR3 has 13 residues.

The rearrangement joins TRBV6-5 to TRBJ2-1; D possibly corresponds to TRBD2 (5 bases). The CDR3 runs to 15 residues. CDR1 MNHEY and CDR2 SVGAGI come from the germline V gene. The germline V and J ends were trimmed by 5 bases and 0 bases, with 11 bases remaining between them. The CDR3 here is CASSGGSSSYNEQFF. The CDR3 DNA follows: TGTGCCAGCAGTGGTGGGAGTTCCTCCTACAATGAGCAGTTCTTC.

This clone was counted between two and nine times. CDR3 sequence reads: CASSIEASNYGYTF. CDR3 nucleotide sequence: TGTGCCAGTAGTATTGAGGCATCGAACTATGGCTACACCTTC. The chain is built from TRBV19 and TRBJ1-2; no firm D call. The germline CDR1 and CDR2 sequences are LNHDA and SQIVND (reference sequence). Trimming took 3 bases from V and 2 from J, leaving 10 bases between them. There are 14 residues in the CDR3.

The V gene is TRBV5-1, the J gene TRBJ1-5; D unresolved. The CDR3 loop spans 14 amino acids. Trimming removed 0 bases at V and 9 bases at J, with 13 bases between. The germline V gene encodes CDR1 SGHRS and CDR2 YFSETQ. CDR3 bases: TGCGCCAGCAGCTTGGCCACTGAGGGATCGCCCCAGCATTTT. It codes for CASSLATEGSPQHF.

The chain couples TRBV27 to TRBJ2-2; 7 bases agree with TRBD2. This CDR3 has 16 amino acids. Germline V CDR1 and CDR2: MNHEY, SMNVEV (reference sequence). Trimming took 0 bases from V and 7 from J; bases not matched to a gene: 8. CDR3: CASSLSRLAGDGELFF. In DNA form, the CDR3 reads TGTGCCAGCAGTTTATCTAGACTAGCAGGTGACGGGGAGCTGTTTTTT.